This TCR beta chain comes out of a study of a mutant IDH1 vaccine in newly diagnosed glioma. Study context: Antecedent treatment encompassed radiotherapy, temozolomide, or their combination; the majority received both.

Note on this clone: The antigen is not known.

Stated time point: baseline, week 1 (first vaccination visit). The treatment here: pre-vaccination baseline after standard-of-care therapy. Donors harbored newly found WHO grade 3 or 4 IDH1-mutant, ATRX-lost astrocytomas. Study conclusions and caveats: There seemed to be no relation between pseudoprogression and changes in top peripheral T cell clonotypes. A vaccine-induced immune response developed in about 93% of the patients.

Assay: immunoSEQ multiplex PCR; the TCRdb copy retains only in-frame clones and omits some. The data hold about 98,000 clones, with around 90% observed a single time. This specimen was PBMCs, taken from a glioma patient treated with radiotherapy, temozolomide or both. This clonotype was sampled from a woman aged 45 to 65 with glioma.

CDR3 in amino acids: CASSLLRMNTEAFF. For the CDR3, the DNA is TGTGCCAGCAGTTTACTTCGAATGAACACTGAAGCTTTCTTT. This sequence joins TRBV28 and TRBJ1-1; D gene unclear. The CDR3 spans 14 residues. V was cut by 2 bases and J by 0 bases, with 7 bases left in between. CDR1 and CDR2 from the germline V gene are MDHEN and SYDVKM.